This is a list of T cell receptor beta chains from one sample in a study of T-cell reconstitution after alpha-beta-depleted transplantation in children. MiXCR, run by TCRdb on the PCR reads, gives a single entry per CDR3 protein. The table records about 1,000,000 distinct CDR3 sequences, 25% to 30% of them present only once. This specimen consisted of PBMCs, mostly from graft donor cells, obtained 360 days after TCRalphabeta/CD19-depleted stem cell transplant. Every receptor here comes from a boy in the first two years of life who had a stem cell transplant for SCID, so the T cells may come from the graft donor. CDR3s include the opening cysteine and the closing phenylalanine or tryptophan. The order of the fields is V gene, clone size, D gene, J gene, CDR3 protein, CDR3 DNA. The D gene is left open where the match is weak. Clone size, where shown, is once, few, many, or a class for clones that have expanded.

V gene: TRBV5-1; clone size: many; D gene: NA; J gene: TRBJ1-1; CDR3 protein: CASSSGGGTEAFF; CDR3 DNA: TGCGCCAGCAGCTCAGGAGGTGGAACTGAAGCTTTCTTT
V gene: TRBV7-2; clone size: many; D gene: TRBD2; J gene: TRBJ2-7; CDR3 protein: CASSFGLAGSYEQYF; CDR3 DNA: TGTGCCAGCAGCTTCGGACTAGCGGGGTCCTACGAGCAGTACTTC
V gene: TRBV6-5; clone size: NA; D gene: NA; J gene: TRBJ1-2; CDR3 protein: CASSSVMKDYGYTF; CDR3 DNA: TGTGCCAGCAGTTCTGTTATGAAGGACTATGGCTACACCTTC
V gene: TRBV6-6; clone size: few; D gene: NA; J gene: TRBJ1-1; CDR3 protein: CASSYRVTEAFF; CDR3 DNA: TGTGCCAGCAGTTACAGGGTGACTGAAGCTTTCTTT
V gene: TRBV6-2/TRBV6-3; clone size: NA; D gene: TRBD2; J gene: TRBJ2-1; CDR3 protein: CASLSKPPGLASDEQFF; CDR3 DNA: TGTGCCAGCCTTTCCAAACCCCCGGGACTAGCGTCCGATGAGCAGTTCTTC
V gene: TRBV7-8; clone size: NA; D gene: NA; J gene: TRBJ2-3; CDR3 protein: CASSHPDSLITDTQYF; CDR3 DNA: TGTGCCAGCAGCCATCCGGACAGCCTGATCACAGATACGCAGTATTTT
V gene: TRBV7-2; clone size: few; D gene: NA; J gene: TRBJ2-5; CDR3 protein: CASSREAVQETQYF; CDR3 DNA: TGTGCCAGCAGCAGGGAGGCGGTTCAAGAGACCCAGTACTTC
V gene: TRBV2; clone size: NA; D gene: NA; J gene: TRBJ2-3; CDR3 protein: CARGHALSTDTQYF; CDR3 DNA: TGTGCCAGAGGACACGCACTATCCACAGATACGCAGTATTTT
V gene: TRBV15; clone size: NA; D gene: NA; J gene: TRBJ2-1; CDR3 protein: CATSRETGLYNEQFF; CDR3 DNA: TGTGCCACCAGCAGAGAAACGGGGCTATACAATGAGCAGTTCTTC
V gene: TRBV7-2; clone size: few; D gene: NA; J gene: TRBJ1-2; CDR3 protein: CASSLEGRHGYTF; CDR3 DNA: TGTGCCAGCAGCTTAGAAGGAAGGCATGGCTACACCTTC
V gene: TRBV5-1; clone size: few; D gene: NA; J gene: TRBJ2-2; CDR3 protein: CASSLDLANTGELFF; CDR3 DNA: TGCGCCAGCAGCTTGGATCTGGCGAACACCGGGGAGCTGTTTTTT
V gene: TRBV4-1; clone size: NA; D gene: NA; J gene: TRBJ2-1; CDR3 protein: CASSQDIVRGPYNEQFF; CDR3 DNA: TGCGCCAGCAGCCAAGATATAGTCCGGGGGCCATACAATGAGCAGTTCTTC
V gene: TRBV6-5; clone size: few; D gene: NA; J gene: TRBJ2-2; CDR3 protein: CASSLRQLLVGLTLGELFF; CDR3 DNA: TGTGCCAGCAGTTTAAGACAGCTTCTGGTGGGGTTGACGCTCGGGGAGCTGTTTTTT
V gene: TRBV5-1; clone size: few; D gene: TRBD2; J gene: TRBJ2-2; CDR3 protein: CASTSGWNTGELFF; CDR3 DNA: TGCGCCAGCACTAGCGGGTGGAACACCGGGGAGCTGTTTTTT
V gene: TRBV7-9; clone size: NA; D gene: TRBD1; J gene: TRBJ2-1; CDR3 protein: CASSSGTGNLNEQFF; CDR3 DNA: TGTGCCAGCAGCTCCGGGACAGGGAATCTCAATGAGCAGTTCTTC
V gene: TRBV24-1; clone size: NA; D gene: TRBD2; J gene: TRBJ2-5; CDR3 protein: CATSPGLAGVDRRQETQYF; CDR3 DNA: TGTGCCACCAGCCCGGGACTAGCGGGGGTCGACCGCCGTCAAGAGACCCAGTACTTC
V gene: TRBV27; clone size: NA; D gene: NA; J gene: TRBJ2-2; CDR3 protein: CASRLLNTGELFF; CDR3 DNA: TGTGCCAGCAGACTGCTGAACACCGGGGAGCTGTTTTTT
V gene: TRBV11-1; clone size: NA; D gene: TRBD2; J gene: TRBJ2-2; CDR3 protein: CASSRPGLAGGPNTGELFF; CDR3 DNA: TGTGCCAGCAGCCGCCCGGGACTAGCGGGGGGACCCAACACCGGGGAGCTGTTTTTT
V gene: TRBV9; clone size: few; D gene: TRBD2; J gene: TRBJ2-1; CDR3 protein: CASSPGGTYNEQFF; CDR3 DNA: TGTGCCAGCAGCCCGGGGGGGACTTACAATGAGCAGTTCTTC
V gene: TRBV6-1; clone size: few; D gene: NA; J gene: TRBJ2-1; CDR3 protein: CASSPGNWYNEQFF; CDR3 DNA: TGTGCCAGCAGTCCAGGGAATTGGTACAATGAGCAGTTCTTC
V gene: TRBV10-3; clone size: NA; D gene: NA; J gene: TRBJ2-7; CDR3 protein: CAISEFSGDYEQYF; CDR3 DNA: TGTGCCATCAGTGAATTCTCCGGGGACTACGAGCAGTACTTC
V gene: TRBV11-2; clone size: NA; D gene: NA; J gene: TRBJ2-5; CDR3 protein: CASSLIHTQETQYF; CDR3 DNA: TGTGCCAGCAGCTTAATACATACTCAAGAGACCCAGTACTTC
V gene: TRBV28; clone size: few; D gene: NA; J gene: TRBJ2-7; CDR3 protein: CASTLLYEQYF; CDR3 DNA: TGTGCCAGCACCTTGCTCTACGAGCAGTACTTC
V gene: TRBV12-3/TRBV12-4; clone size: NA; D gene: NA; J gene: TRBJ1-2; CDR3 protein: CASRRGALNYGYTF; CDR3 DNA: TGTGCCAGCAGAAGGGGGGCCCTTAACTATGGCTACACCTTC
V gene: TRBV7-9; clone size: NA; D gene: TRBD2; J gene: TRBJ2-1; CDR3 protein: CASSLRRGGTRNNEQFF; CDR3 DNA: TGTGCCAGCAGCTTACGGCGGGGGGGGACAAGGAACAATGAGCAGTTCTTC
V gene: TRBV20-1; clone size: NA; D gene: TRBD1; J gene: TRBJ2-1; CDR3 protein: CSARGQVGESEQFF; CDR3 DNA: TGCAGTGCTAGGGGACAGGTAGGGGAGAGTGAGCAGTTCTTC
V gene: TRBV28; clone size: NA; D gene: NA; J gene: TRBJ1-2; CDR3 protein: CASRESGTTLGGYTF; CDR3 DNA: TGTGCCAGCAGAGAATCCGGGACCACACTGGGAGGCTACACCTTC
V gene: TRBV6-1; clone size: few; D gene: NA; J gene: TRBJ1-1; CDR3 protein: CASRQAGALNTEAFF; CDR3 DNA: TGTGCCAGCAGACAGGCAGGGGCTTTGAACACTGAAGCTTTCTTT
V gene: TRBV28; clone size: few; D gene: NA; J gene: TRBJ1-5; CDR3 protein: CASSFRYSHGPQHF; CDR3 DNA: TGTGCCAGCAGTTTTAGGTACAGCCACGGGCCCCAGCATTTT
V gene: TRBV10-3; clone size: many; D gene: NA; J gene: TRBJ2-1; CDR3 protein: CAISPPTGNEQFF; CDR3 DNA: TGTGCCATCAGTCCCCCCACTGGGAATGAGCAGTTCTTC
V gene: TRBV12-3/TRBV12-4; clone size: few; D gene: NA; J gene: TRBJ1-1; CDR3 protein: CASSYGGGRMNTEAFF; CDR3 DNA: TGTGCCAGCAGTTATGGTGGGGGCCGGATGAACACTGAAGCTTTCTTT
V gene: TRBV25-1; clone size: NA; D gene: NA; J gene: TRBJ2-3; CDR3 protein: CASTEAGSPDTQYF; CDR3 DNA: TGTGCCAGCACGGAGGCGGGGAGCCCAGATACGCAGTATTTT
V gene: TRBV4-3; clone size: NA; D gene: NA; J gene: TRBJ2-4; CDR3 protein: CASSQDRGGNIQYF; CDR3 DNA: TGCGCCAGCAGCCAAGATCGAGGCGGAAACATTCAGTACTTC
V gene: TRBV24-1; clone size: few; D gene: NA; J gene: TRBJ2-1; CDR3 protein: CATSDSLGGSYNEQFF; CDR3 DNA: TGTGCCACCAGTGATTCGCTGGGAGGATCCTACAATGAGCAGTTCTTC
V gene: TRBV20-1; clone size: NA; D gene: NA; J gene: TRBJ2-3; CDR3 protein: CSARAAFSRQGSTDTQYF; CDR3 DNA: TGCAGTGCTAGAGCTGCTTTTTCGCGACAAGGGAGCACAGATACGCAGTATTTT
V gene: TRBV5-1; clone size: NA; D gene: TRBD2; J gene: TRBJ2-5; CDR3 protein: CASKLSRGGRETQYF; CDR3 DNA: TGCGCCAGCAAATTGAGTCGCGGGGGGAGAGAGACCCAGTACTTC
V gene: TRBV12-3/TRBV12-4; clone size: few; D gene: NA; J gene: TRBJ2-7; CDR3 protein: CASSLGRSRYF; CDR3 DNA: TGTGCCAGCAGTTTAGGACGGAGTAGGTACTTC
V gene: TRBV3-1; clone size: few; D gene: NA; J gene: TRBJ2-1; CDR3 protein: CASSQVRGGYNEQFF; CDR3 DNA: TGCGCCAGCAGCCAAGTGAGGGGGGGATACAATGAGCAGTTCTTC
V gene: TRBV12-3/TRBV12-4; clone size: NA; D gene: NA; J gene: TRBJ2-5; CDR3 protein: CASRNTGSQETQYF; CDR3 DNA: TGTGCCAGCAGAAATACGGGCAGTCAAGAGACCCAGTACTTC
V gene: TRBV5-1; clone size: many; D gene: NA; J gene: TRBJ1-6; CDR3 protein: CASSLGYNSPLHF; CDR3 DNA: TGCGCCAGCAGCTTGGGCTATAATTCACCCCTCCACTTT
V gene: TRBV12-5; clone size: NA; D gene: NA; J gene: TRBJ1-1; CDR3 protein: CASGASGDDTEAFF; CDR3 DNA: TGTGCTAGTGGTGCGTCAGGGGACGACACTGAAGCTTTCTTT
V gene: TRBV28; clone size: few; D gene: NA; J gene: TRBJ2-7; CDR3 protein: CASSLFVPRSSYEQYF; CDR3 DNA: TGTGCCAGCAGTTTATTCGTCCCTAGGAGCTCCTACGAGCAGTACTTC
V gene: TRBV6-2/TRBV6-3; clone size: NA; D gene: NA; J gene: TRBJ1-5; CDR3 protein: CASSYSGFPSNQPQHF; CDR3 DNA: TGTGCCAGCAGTTACTCCGGTTTCCCTAGCAATCAGCCCCAGCATTTT
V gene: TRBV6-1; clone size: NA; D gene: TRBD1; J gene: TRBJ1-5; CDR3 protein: CASNRDRGNQPQHF; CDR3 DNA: TGTGCCAGCAACCGAGACAGGGGGAATCAGCCCCAGCATTTT
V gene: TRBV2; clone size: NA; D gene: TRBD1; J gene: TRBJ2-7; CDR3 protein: CASSHRKDRLGEQYF; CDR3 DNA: TGTGCCAGCAGCCACCGCAAGGACAGGCTGGGGGAGCAGTACTTC
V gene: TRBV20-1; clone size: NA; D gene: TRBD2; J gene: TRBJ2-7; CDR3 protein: CSATWVAGFFTGEQYF; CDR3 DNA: TGCAGTGCCACCTGGGTAGCGGGGTTTTTTACGGGGGAGCAGTACTTC
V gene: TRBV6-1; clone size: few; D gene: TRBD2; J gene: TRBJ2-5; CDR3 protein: CASSPLPTSGGQETQYF; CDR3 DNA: TGTGCCAGCAGCCCGCTCCCGACTAGCGGGGGCCAAGAGACCCAGTACTTC
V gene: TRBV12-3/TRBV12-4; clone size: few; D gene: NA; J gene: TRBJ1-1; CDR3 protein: CASSLGFGRGTEAFF; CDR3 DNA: TGTGCCAGCAGTTTAGGTTTCGGCCGTGGGACTGAAGCTTTCTTT
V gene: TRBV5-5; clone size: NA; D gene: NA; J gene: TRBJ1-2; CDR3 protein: CASSLVEEDGYTF; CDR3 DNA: TGTGCCAGCAGCTTGGTAGAGGAAGATGGCTACACCTTC
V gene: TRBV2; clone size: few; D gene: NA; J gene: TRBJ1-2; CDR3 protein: CASSGAGIYGYTF; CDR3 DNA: TGTGCCAGCAGTGGAGCGGGAATTTATGGCTACACCTTC